A single T cell receptor beta chain is shown here with its context. Its antigen is unidentified. A J-beta primer mix and a sample-barcoded 5' primer were used in a second PCR of about 7 to 12 cycles. MiXCR, applied by TCRdb to the 5' RACE reads, yields one record per CDR3 protein. The sample carries some 710,000 distinct CDR3 sequences, around a fifth recorded once. Germline V gives CDR1 MNHEY, CDR2 SVGAGI. V was pared by 8 bases and J by 0 bases, with 8 bases of the junction left unmatched. The CDR3 extends over 16 amino acids. Every sample had a minimum of 6.5 million PBMCs isolated. These data originate in a study of blood T cells in healthy people across ages. Study-wide results and caveats: The study regarded diversity estimates from one million T cells as underestimates.

The specimen was blood. This chain connects TRBV6-5 to TRBJ2-2, with 8 bases matching TRBD2. This sequence originates from a man between 65 and 85 years old in good health. Here the CDR3 DNA reads TGTGCCAGCCGTTGGAGTAGCGGGACGAACACCGGGGAGCTGTTTTTT. It yields the protein CASRWSSGTNTGELFF.